This TCR beta chain was captured in a study of blood T cell repertoires in COVID-19. Method: immunoSEQ multiplex PCR; TCRdb's copy keeps in-frame clones and lacks some. The table records over 200,000 clones, 88% of them present only once. V was clipped by 2 bases and J by 8 bases, with 12 bases between them. This CDR3 comprises 13 residues. This clone was found once. V gene TRBV12-3 or TRBV12-4 combines with J gene TRBJ1-2, with D possibly being TRBD1 (6 bases). What was sequenced was PBMCs or T cells enriched from blood (not recorded which). This TCR came from a woman aged 25 to 39 who had been exposed to COVID-19. CDR3: CASSLRGIRGYTF. In DNA, the CDR3 is TGTGCCAGCAGTTTAAGGGGGATTCGCGGCTACACCTTC.